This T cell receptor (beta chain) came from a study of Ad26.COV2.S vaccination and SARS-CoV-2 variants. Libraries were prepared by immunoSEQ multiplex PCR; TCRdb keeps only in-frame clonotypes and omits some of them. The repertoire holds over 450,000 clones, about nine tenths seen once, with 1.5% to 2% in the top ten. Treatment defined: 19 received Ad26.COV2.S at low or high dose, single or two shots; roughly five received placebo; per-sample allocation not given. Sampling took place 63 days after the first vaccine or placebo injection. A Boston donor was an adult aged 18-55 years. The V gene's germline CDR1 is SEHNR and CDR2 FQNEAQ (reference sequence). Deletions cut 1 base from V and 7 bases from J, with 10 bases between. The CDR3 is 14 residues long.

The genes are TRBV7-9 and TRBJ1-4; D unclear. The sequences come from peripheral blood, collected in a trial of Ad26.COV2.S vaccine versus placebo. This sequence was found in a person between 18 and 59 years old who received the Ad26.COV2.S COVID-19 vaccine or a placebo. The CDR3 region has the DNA TGTGCCAGCAGCTTAGTCGGCGTTGGTGAAAAACTGTTTTTT. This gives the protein CASSLVGVGEKLFF. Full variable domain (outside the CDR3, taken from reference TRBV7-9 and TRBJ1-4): DTGVSQNPRHKITKRGQNVTFRCDPISEHNRLYWYRQTLGQGPEFLTYFQNEAQLEKSRLLSDRFSAERPKGSFSTLEIQRTEQGDSAMYLCASSLVGVGEKLFFGSGTQLSVL.